Below, one T cell receptor (beta chain) is given with its context. Time point here: patch test 1, 2 weeks after DPC sensitization. Treatment meaning: therapeutic diphenylcyclopropenone sensitization with weekly scalp DPC. These data originate in a study of human T cells and chemical hapten exposure. In germline, CDR1 is MNHEY, CDR2 SVGAGI. The CDR3 spans 14 residues. Trimming cost V 2 bases and J 4 bases, with 11 bases left between them. One entry per CDR3 protein results from TCRdb running MiXCR on the RACE reads. The profile shows more than 100,000 distinct CDR3 sequences, roughly 13% of them singletons.

The chain recombines TRBV6-5 with TRBJ1-2; D might be TRBD1 (5 bases). The material sequenced was whole blood, taken in connection with sensitization to the hapten diphenylcyclopropenone (DPC). This clonotype was sampled from a man between 18 and 29 years old with alopecia areata. Some clones in this sample may be carry-over from other donors' samples. CDR3: CASSYRGPAYGYTF. The CDR3 DNA is TGTGCCAGCAGTTACCGGGGCCCGGCCTATGGCTACACCTTC.